This T cell receptor beta chain was sequenced during a study of cytomegalovirus exposure and HLA in healthy donors. Study outcomes and limitations: TCR sequences were mostly rare, though some public TCRs occurred in many donors. A cluster of highly shared sequence variants was likely a sequencing artifact. Earlier analysis looked at TCR beta V segments, and most were productive about 90% or about 30% of the time. Cytomegalovirus-associated TCR beta chains were listed, numbering roughly 150.

Primers: 60 Vbeta forward and 13 Jbeta reverse. Assay: immunoSEQ multiplex PCR; the TCRdb copy retains only in-frame clones and omits some. This sample has 140,000 or so clones, with roughly 84% found just once. This CDR3 comprises 20 residues. V trimming: 1 base; J trimming: 0 bases; junction bases outside the gene matches: 13. The germline V gene encodes CDR1 SGHDN and CDR2 FVKESK. Note on this clone: The antigen is not known.

The receptor comes from a boy aged 2-15 years in good health and CMV-seronegative. The sample comprised PBMCs. The chain couples TRBV14 to TRBJ2-3; 10 bases are a match to TRBD1. Here the CDR3 DNA reads TGTGCCAGCAGCCAAGTTATACTTTCTGTGGGACAGGGGAGCACAGATACGCAGTATTTT. Its protein is CASSQVILSVGQGSTDTQYF.